This TCR beta chain was captured by sequencing in a study of cytomegalovirus exposure and HLA in healthy donors. Sequencing was performed with immunoSEQ multiplex PCR; in TCRdb, only in-frame clones are kept and a portion is missing. The profile shows approximately 150,000 clones, approximately 87% of them singletons. This CDR3 is 12 amino acids long. V was shortened by 3 bases and J by 8 bases, with 10 bases between the two germline ends. The germline gives CDR1 SGHAT, CDR2 FQNNGV. Material for sequencing was PBMCs. The chain employs TRBV11-2 and TRBJ1-1, with D possibly being TRBD1 (6 bases). The receptor was derived from a woman aged 30 to 39 in good health and CMV-seronegative. This chain's CDR3 is CASSFLQGEAFF. The DNA of the CDR3 is TGTGCCAGCAGCTTCCTGCAGGGGGAAGCTTTCTTT.